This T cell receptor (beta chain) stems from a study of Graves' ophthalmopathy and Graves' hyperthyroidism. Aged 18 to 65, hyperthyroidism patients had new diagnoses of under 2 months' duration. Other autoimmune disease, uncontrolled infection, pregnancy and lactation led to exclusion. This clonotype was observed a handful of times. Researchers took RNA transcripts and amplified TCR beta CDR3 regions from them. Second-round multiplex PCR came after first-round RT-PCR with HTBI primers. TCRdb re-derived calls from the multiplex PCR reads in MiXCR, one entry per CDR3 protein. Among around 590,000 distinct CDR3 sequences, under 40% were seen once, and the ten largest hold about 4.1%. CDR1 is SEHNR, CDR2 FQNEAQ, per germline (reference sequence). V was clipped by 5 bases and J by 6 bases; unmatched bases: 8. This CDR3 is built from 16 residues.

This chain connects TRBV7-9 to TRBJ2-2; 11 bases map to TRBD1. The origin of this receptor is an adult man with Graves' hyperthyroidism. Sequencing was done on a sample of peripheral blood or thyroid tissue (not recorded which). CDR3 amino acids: CASSRGGQGVAGELFF. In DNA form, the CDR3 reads TGTGCCAGCAGCCGCGGGGGACAGGGGGTCGCCGGGGAGCTGTTTTTT.